Below, 18 T cell receptor beta chains from the same sample are listed, as sequenced in a study of CD8 T cells in Susac syndrome. Random hexamers were used to reverse transcribe roughly 0.45 to 1 ug of RNA. One entry per CDR3 protein, called by TCRdb with MiXCR from the immunoSEQ multiplex PCR reads. Of roughly 110,000 distinct CDR3 sequences listed, approximately 93% are singletons. The sequencing input was CD8+ T cells from PBMCs. These TCRs come from a human donor with Susac syndrome.

The chain links TRBV19 to TRBJ1-5; no firm D call. Trimming left V 3 bases short and J 5 bases short, with 8 bases between. The CDR3 covers 13 residues. Germline CDR1 and CDR2: LNHDA and SQIVND (reference sequence). CDR3: CASSMSPDQPQHF. As DNA, the CDR3 is TGTGCCAGTAGTATGTCCCCCGATCAGCCCCAGCATTTT.

J is TRBJ2-5 and V is TRBV10-3; 7 nucleotides align to TRBD1. CDR3 length: 13 amino acids. Germline assignment: CDR1 ENHRY and CDR2 SYGVKD. V lost 5 bases and J lost 2; bases outside the gene matches: 2. Here the CDR3 DNA reads TGTGCCATCAGTTGGGACAGACAAGAGACCCAGTACTTC. Translating gives CAISWDRQETQYF.

The chain has TRBV13 and TRBJ2-4, with D perhaps TRBD2 (5 bases). CDR3 length: 15 residues. Germline V CDR1 and CDR2: PRHDT, FYEKMQ (reference sequence). Between the trimmed V and J ends, which lost 1 base and 3 bases, there was a span of 10 bases. The CDR3 DNA is TGTGCCAGCAGCTTAGTGGGAGTGGGCAAAAACATTCAGTACTTC. It codes for CASSLVGVGKNIQYF. Supplemented by reference TRBV13 and TRBJ2-4, the full variable domain reads AAGVIQSPRHLIKEKRETATLKCYPIPRHDTVYWYQQGPGQDPQFLISFYEKMQSDKGSIPDRFSAQQFSDYHSELNMSSLELGDSALYFCASSLVGVGKNIQYFGAGTRLSVL.

CDR3 DNA: TGTGCCAGCAGTTACGCGGGCACCGCCTACGAGCAGTACTTC. This sequence encodes CASSYAGTAYEQYF. The chain couples TRBV6-2 or TRBV6-3 to TRBJ2-7; D perhaps matches TRBD2 (5 bases). The V and J ends lost 2 bases and 2 bases respectively, with 10 bases between them. Looked up from germline, CDR1 is MNHEY and CDR2 is SVGEGT. There are 14 residues in the CDR3.

CDR3: CASSDLTAVNTEAFF. CDR3 bases: TGCGCCAGCAGCGATCTTACGGCAGTTAACACTGAAGCTTTCTTT. J is TRBJ1-1 and V is TRBV5-1; D is undetermined. Germline-derived CDR1 and CDR2 are SGHRS and YFSETQ. The V and J ends lost 4 bases and 2 bases respectively, with 15 bases between them. CDR3 size: 15 residues.

The V and J genes are TRBV6-2 or TRBV6-3 and TRBJ1-5, with D possibly being TRBD1 (5 bases). Germline CDR1 and CDR2: MNHEY and SVGEGT. V was cut by 2 bases and J by 2 bases, with 16 bases left in between. The CDR3 consists of 17 residues. The CDR3 sequence: CASSYPPGGTGNQPQHF. The CDR3 DNA follows: TGTGCCAGCAGTTACCCCCCGGGGGGGACGGGCAATCAGCCCCAGCATTTT.

The rearrangement links TRBV18 to TRBJ2-5; 7 nucleotides match TRBD2. The CDR3 covers 12 residues. After removal of 6 bases from V and 3 bases from J, the junction contained 1 base not matched to a gene. The germline CDR1 and CDR2 sequences are KGHSH and LQKENI. The CDR3 DNA follows: TGTGCCAGCTCGGCGGGGGAAGAGACCCAGTACTTC. Its translation: CASSAGEETQYF.

This chain links TRBV15 with TRBJ2-5, with D unclear. This CDR3 is built from 12 residues. V lost 1 base, J lost 5 bases, and 5 bases lay in between. The germline V gene encodes CDR1 LNHNV and CDR2 YYDKDF (reference sequence). The CDR3 here is CATSRVPETQYF. The CDR3 DNA sequence: TGTGCCACCAGCAGAGTCCCGGAGACCCAGTACTTC. Variable domain in full (rest from reference TRBV15 and TRBJ2-5): DAMVIQNPRYQVTQFGKPVTLSCSQTLNHNVMYWYQQKSSQAPKLLFHYYDKDFNNEADTPDNFQSRRPNTSFCFLDIRSPGLGDTAMYLCATSRVPETQYFGPGTRLLVL.

The chain uses TRBV20-1 and TRBJ2-7; 8 nucleotides match TRBD2. V trimming: 4 bases; J trimming: 2 bases; junction bases outside the gene matches: 4. This CDR3 spans 13 amino acids. Germline V gene sequence: CDR1 DFQATT, CDR2 SNEGSKA (reference sequence). DNA for the CDR3: TGCAGTGCTACAACTAGCGGACCCTACGAGCAGTACTTC. Residues: CSATTSGPYEQYF.

V is TRBV20-1 and J is TRBJ2-7; 8 positions match TRBD2. The V gene end was trimmed by 3 bases and the J gene end by 3 bases; junction bases not matched to a gene: 10. The germline V gene encodes CDR1 DFQATT and CDR2 SNEGSKA (reference sequence). The CDR3 extends over 15 amino acids. The CDR3 here is CSASTPYGTSYEQYF. CDR3 sequence (DNA): TGCAGTGCTAGCACACCGTACGGGACTAGCTACGAGCAGTACTTC.

The genes are TRBV12-3 or TRBV12-4 and TRBJ1-2, with D perhaps matching TRBD1 (6 bases). The CDR3 totals 16 residues. V was trimmed by 7 bases and J by 6 bases, leaving 24 bases between them. This chain's CDR3 is CASTNPGHRGFDGYTF. CDR3 nucleotides: TGTGCCAGCACAAACCCGGGACACCGAGGATTCGATGGCTACACCTTC.

This clonotype is a singleton in its sample. The chain is built from TRBV7-9 and TRBJ2-5, with D maybe TRBD2 (6 bases). CDR3 length equals 14 residues. Trimming took off 0 bases at V and 5 bases at J, with 10 bases between the two ends. The germline V gene encodes CDR1 SEHNR and CDR2 FQNEAQ (reference sequence). CDR3 coding DNA: TGTGCCAGCAGCTTAGCCCGGGGAGGCGAGACCCAGTACTTC. Its translation is CASSLARGGETQYF.

V and J are TRBV10-2 and TRBJ1-2, with a tentative D call TRBD1 (6 bases). The germline V gene encodes CDR1 WSHSY and CDR2 SAAADI. V was trimmed by 0 bases and J by 4 bases, leaving 6 bases between them. The CDR3 runs 13 residues. The DNA of the CDR3 is TGCGCCAGCAGTGAGTCGGACAGCTATGGCTACACCTTC. It translates to CASSESDSYGYTF.

J is TRBJ2-1 and V is TRBV12-3 or TRBV12-4, with TRBD2 matching over 8 bases. V lost 3 bases, J lost 6 bases, and 7 bases stayed unmatched. This CDR3 has 15 amino acids. The CDR3 is CASSLGSGAPNEQFF. CDR3 nucleotide sequence: TGTGCCAGCAGTTTGGGTAGCGGGGCGCCCAATGAGCAGTTCTTC.

The chain combines TRBV7-9 with TRBJ2-2; 9 nucleotides align to TRBD1. Germline loops: CDR1 SEHNR, CDR2 FQNEAQ (reference sequence). Trimming took 6 bases from V and 0 from J; bases not matched to a gene: 5. CDR3 size: 16 residues. CDR3 amino acids: CASSPTGGTNTGELFF. The DNA for the CDR3 is TGTGCCAGCAGTCCTACAGGGGGCACGAACACCGGGGAGCTGTTTTTT.

This chain joins TRBV5-6 and TRBJ2-5; D is possibly TRBD1 (5 bases). Trimming took off 0 bases at V and 4 bases at J, with 19 bases between the two ends. Looked up from germline, CDR1 is SGHDT and CDR2 is YYEEEE. CDR3 length: 17 residues. As DNA, the CDR3 is TGTGCCAGCAGCTTGGGTGTAGGGGAAGTCGAACGAGAGACCCAGTACTTC. This codes for CASSLGVGEVERETQYF.

The J gene is TRBJ1-5, the V gene TRBV4-1, with a weak D call TRBD1 (6 bases). The length of the CDR3 is 13 residues. Trimming removed 0 bases from V and 11 bases from J, with 11 bases in between. Germline V lookup: CDR1 MGHRA, CDR2 YSYEKL. CDR3 protein: CASSQDLAGAQHF. The CDR3 coding sequence is TGCGCCAGCAGCCAAGATTTGGCAGGGGCCCAGCATTTT.

This sequence joins TRBV5-1 and TRBJ2-3; TRBD2 matches at 8 bases. CDR1 and CDR2 (germline): SGHRS, YFSETQ. V lost 4 bases and J lost 0; bases outside the gene matches: 7. The CDR3 has 16 residues. The CDR3 nucleotides read TGCGCCAGCAGCATGGAGGCTAGCGGGAGCACAGATACGCAGTATTTT. Its translation is CASSMEASGSTDTQYF.